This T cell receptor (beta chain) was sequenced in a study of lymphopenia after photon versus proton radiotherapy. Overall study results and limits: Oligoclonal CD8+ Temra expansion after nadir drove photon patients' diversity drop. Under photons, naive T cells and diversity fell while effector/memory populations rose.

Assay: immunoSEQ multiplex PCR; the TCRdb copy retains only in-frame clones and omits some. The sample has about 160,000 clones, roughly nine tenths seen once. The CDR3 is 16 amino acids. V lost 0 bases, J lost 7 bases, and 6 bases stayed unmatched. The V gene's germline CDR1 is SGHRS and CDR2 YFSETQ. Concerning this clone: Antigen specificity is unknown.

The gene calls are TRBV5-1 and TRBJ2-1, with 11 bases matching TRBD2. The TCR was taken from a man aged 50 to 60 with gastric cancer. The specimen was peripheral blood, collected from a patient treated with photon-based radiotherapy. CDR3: CASSLGSTSGNNEQFF. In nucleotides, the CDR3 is TGCGCCAGCAGCTTGGGTTCGACTAGCGGGAATAATGAGCAGTTCTTC.